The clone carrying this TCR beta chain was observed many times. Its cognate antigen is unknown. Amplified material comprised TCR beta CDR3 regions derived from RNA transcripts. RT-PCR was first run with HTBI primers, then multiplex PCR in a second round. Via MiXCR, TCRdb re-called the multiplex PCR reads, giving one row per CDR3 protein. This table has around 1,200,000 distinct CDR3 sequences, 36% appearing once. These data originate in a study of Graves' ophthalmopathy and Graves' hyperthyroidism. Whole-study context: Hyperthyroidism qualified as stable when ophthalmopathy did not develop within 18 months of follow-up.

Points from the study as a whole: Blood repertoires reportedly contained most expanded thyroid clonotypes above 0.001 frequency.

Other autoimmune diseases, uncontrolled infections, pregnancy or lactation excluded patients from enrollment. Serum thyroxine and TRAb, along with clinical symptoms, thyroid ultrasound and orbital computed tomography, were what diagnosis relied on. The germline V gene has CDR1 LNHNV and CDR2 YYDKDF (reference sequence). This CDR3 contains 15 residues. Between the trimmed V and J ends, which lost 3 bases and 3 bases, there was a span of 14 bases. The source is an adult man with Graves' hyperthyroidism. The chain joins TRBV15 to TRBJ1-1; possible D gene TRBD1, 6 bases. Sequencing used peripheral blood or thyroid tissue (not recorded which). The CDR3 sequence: CATSRKTGLDTEAFF. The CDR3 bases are TGTGCCACCAGCAGGAAAACAGGGTTGGACACTGAAGCTTTCTTT.